This T cell receptor (beta chain) was profiled in a study of blood T cell repertoires in COVID-19. Study overall: Researchers got acute and convalescent COVID-19 samples from the United States, Italy and Spain. Nucleic acid was either cDNA or gDNA, and it came from T cells, B-cell-depleted T cells, or PBMCs.

Measured with immunoSEQ multiplex PCR; TCRdb has only the in-frame clones, and not every one. In the table there are under 200,000 clones, around three quarters of which are singletons. Sequencing used peripheral blood. The source of this sequence is a man in his 60s with active or convalescent COVID-19.

CDR3 residues: CSVEDQTSGPYEQYF. The CDR3 nucleotides read TGCAGCGTTGAAGATCAGACTAGCGGGCCCTACGAGCAGTACTTC. The chain uses TRBV29-1 and TRBJ2-7; 10 bases align to TRBD2. The V gene's germline CDR1 is SQVTM and CDR2 ANQGSEA. The trim removed 0 bases at V and 2 bases at J, leaving 4 bases unmatched. This CDR3 is 15 amino acids long.